Following are 27 T cell receptor beta chains from one sample sequenced in a study of T-cell memory formation after mild COVID-19. TCRdb re-called the 5' RACE reads through MiXCR, storing one row per CDR3 protein. The sample consists of roughly 400,000 distinct CDR3 sequences, less than 25% of them appearing once. The sample comprised PBMCs or a T cell subset sorted from them (not recorded which). The receptors originated from an adult woman who had mild COVID-19 (a few samples of this study predate the infection). Cell type and time point are not known.

This clonotype has more than one count but fewer than ten. The V call is TRBV30, the J call TRBJ2-1; 12 bases fit TRBD2. The CDR3 extends over 14 amino acids. CDR1 and CDR2 (germline): GTSNPN, SVGIG (reference sequence). The V and J ends lost 6 bases and 12 bases, in that order; junction bases with no gene match: 12. CDR3 loop: CACKTSGSSPWQFF. CDR3 bases: TGTGCCTGCAAGACTAGCGGGAGTAGTCCTTGGCAGTTCTTC.

This clonotype showed up many times. The chain employs TRBV12-3 or TRBV12-4 and TRBJ1-2; weak D call: TRBD1 (6 bases). The CDR3 runs 12 residues. The V end lost 9 bases, the J end lost 4 bases, and 12 bases lay between the germline ends. CDR3: CASNRVSYGYTF. In DNA, the CDR3 is TGTGCCAGTAACAGGGTTAGCTATGGCTACACCTTC.

This clonotype was detected a few times. The chain combines TRBV2 with TRBJ1-4, with TRBD1 as a possible D gene (5 bases). The V and J ends lost 8 bases and 7 bases respectively, with 20 bases between them. CDR1 is SNHLY and CDR2 is FYNNEI in the germline V gene. The CDR3 has 15 amino acids. CDR3 in amino acids: CASSRGGVQTEKLFF. CDR3 nucleotide sequence: TGTGCCAGCTCACGCGGGGGGGTACAAACTGAAAAACTGTTTTTT.

This clonotype was seen a few times. The chain recombines TRBV6-5 with TRBJ2-3; 7 bases align to TRBD2. The CDR3 runs to 15 residues. From germline, CDR1 is MNHEY and CDR2 SVGAGI. V was clipped by 5 bases and J by 4 bases; unmatched bases: 9. CDR3 sequence: CASSPSGGGPDTQYF. CDR3 sequence (DNA): TGTGCCAGCAGTCCATCGGGAGGCGGTCCAGATACGCAGTATTTT.

This clonotype was recorded many times. The chain couples TRBV6-5 to TRBJ1-1; D unclear. Trimming cost V 2 bases and J 7 bases, with 17 bases left between them. Germline-derived CDR1 and CDR2 are MNHEY and SVGAGI. The CDR3 sequence is 15 residues long. The CDR3: CASSYHPGPGLEAFF. The DNA for the CDR3 is TGTGCCAGCAGTTACCATCCGGGTCCCGGGCTTGAAGCTTTCTTT.

This clonotype was recorded a few times. The V and J genes are TRBV7-2 and TRBJ2-7, with a tentative D call TRBD2 (6 bases). With 2 bases removed from V and 4 bases from J, the gap between germline ends came to 12 bases. CDR3 size: 14 residues. The germline V gene has CDR1 SGHTA and CDR2 FQGNSA. CDR3 coding DNA: TGTGCCAGCAGCTTATGGCGGGGCCGATACGAGCAGTACTTC. Translated: CASSLWRGRYEQYF.

CDR3 residues: CASSSSDYLYGYTF. CDR3 sequence (DNA): TGTGCCAGCAGTTCGTCGGACTACTTGTATGGCTACACCTTC. This chain links TRBV6-2 or TRBV6-3 with TRBJ1-2; D uncertain. The CDR3 is made up of 14 amino acids. Per the germline V gene, CDR1 is MNHEY and CDR2 is SVGEGT. V was pared by 4 bases and J by 5 bases, with 14 bases between.

The J gene is TRBJ1-6, the V gene TRBV7-6, with a weak D call TRBD1 (6 bases). Trimming removed 5 bases from V and 7 bases from J, with 15 bases in between. Germline V lookup: CDR1 SGHVS, CDR2 FNYEAQ. The CDR3 is made up of 15 amino acids. The CDR3 region is CASSASRTVNSPLHF. DNA for the CDR3: TGTGCCAGCAGCGCCTCACGGACAGTAAATTCACCCCTCCACTTT.

This chain joins TRBV7-9 and TRBJ2-5; 8 bases fit TRBD1. The CDR3 spans 15 residues. Germline V CDR1 and CDR2: SEHNR, FQNEAQ (reference sequence). Trimming removed 4 bases from V and 5 bases from J; junction bases left unmatched: 9. As DNA, the CDR3 is TGTGCCAGCAGCTCCGGGCAGGGGGCGCGTGAGACCCAGTACTTC. This sequence encodes CASSSGQGARETQYF.

The sample holds a few counts of this clonotype. The V call is TRBV12-3 or TRBV12-4, the J call TRBJ1-5, with a tentative D call TRBD1 (6 bases). This CDR3 region has 13 residues. With 8 bases removed from V and 6 bases from J, the gap between germline ends came to 14 bases. DNA for the CDR3: TGTGCCAGCTCTCGAGGGGGGGCTCAGCCCCAGCATTTT. Its translation: CASSRGGAQPQHF.

The rearrangement uses TRBV12-3 or TRBV12-4 and TRBJ2-7; maybe TRBD1 (6 bases). The CDR3 has 13 residues. V dropped 3 bases and J dropped 6 bases, with 12 bases sitting between them. The CDR3 reads CASSFGQGTEQYF. As DNA, the CDR3 is TGTGCCAGCAGTTTTGGGCAGGGGACCGAGCAGTACTTC.

In this sample, this clonotype turned up a few times. The chain recombines TRBV24-1 with TRBJ2-7, with D hard to call. This CDR3 comprises 14 residues. Per the germline V gene, CDR1 is KGHDR and CDR2 is SFDVKD. Trimming left V 5 bases short and J 7 bases short, with 17 bases between. The DNA of the CDR3 is TGTGCCACCAGTGGAGGACGTACCCCATGGGAGCAGTACTTC. Its translation is CATSGGRTPWEQYF.

This clonotype was detected only a few times. V usage is TRBV6-5 and J usage is TRBJ2-7; D call uncertain. Trimming stripped 2 bases from V and 4 bases from J, with 15 bases between. CDR1 is MNHEY, CDR2 SVGAGI, per germline. The CDR3 runs 15 residues. The DNA of the CDR3 is TGTGCCAGCAGTTACCTAGGAGTTAGGTCTTACGAGCAGTACTTC. This codes for CASSYLGVRSYEQYF.

V usage is TRBV4-1 and J usage is TRBJ2-5, with D unresolved. The CDR3 spans 14 residues. Trimming pared 0 bases from V and 7 bases from J, leaving 12 bases between. Germline lookup yields CDR1 MGHRA and CDR2 YSYEKL. The CDR3 nucleotides read TGCGCCAGCAGCCAAGAAGGCTCATCAGGGACCCAGTACTTC. Amino acids: CASSQEGSSGTQYF.

This chain links TRBV5-1 with TRBJ2-3; the D call may be TRBD1 or TRBD2 (5 bases each). Germline lookup yields CDR1 SGHRS and CDR2 YFSETQ. Trimming shortened V by 1 base and J by 2 bases, and 11 bases separated the two germline ends. The CDR3 is 15 residues long. This CDR3 is CASSLNGDDTDTQYF. CDR3 in DNA: TGCGCCAGCAGCTTGAATGGGGACGACACAGATACGCAGTATTTT. Full variable domain (rest looked up from reference TRBV5-1 and TRBJ2-3): KAGVTQTPRYLIKTRGQQVTLSCSPISGHRSVSWYQQTPGQGLQFLFEYFSETQRNKGNFPGRFSGRQFSNSRSEMNVSTLELGDSALYLCASSLNGDDTDTQYFGPGTRLTVL.

This rearrangement joins TRBV5-4 to TRBJ2-3, with 13 bases fitting TRBD2. There are 15 residues in the CDR3. CDR1 is SGHNT and CDR2 is YYREEE in the germline V gene (reference sequence). The V gene end was trimmed by 1 base and the J gene end by 7 bases; junction bases not matched to a gene: 3. The CDR3 DNA follows: TGTGCCAGCAGCTTGACTAGCGGGGGGGCGCATACGCAGTATTTT. As protein: CASSLTSGGAHTQYF.

In its sample, this clonotype was seen a few times. The V gene is TRBV6-2 or TRBV6-3, the J gene TRBJ2-3; the match to TRBD2 covers 11 bases. Germline-derived CDR1 and CDR2 are MNHEY and SVGEGT. This CDR3 is 16 amino acids long. J was trimmed by 6 bases and V by 6 bases; bases with no gene match: 11. CDR3 bases: TGTGCCAGCAGACAACGACTAGCGGGAAATTTTGATACGCAGTATTTT. It specifies CASRQRLAGNFDTQYF.

The rearrangement links TRBV5-1 to TRBJ2-5; D may be TRBD2 (6 bases). The germline CDR1 and CDR2 sequences are SGHRS and YFSETQ. V gave up 1 base and J gave up 1 base, with 8 bases separating them. The CDR3 loop spans 14 amino acids. The CDR3 DNA sequence: TGCGCCAGCAGCTTGATGGGGGGCCAAGAGACCCAGTACTTC. Translation: CASSLMGGQETQYF.

This rearrangement joins TRBV4-1 to TRBJ1-4, with D possibly matching TRBD1 (6 bases). Germline CDR1 is MGHRA and CDR2 is YSYEKL. This CDR3 has 16 amino acids. V lost 0 bases, J lost 3 bases, and 11 bases lay in between. CDR3 in DNA: TGCGCCAGCAGCCAAGATTCCCACAGGGCTAATGAAAAACTGTTTTTT. This encodes CASSQDSHRANEKLFF.

This chain uses TRBV6-1 with TRBJ2-1, with D possibly matching TRBD2 (5 bases). Germline CDR1 and CDR2: MNHNS and SASEGT. The CDR3 consists of 14 residues. Deletions cut 4 bases from V and 7 bases from J, with 14 bases between. CDR3 nucleotides: TGTGCCAGCAGTGGCTCGCGGACTGTGAATGAGCAGTTCTTC. Protein sequence: CASSGSRTVNEQFF.

This clonotype came up a few times. The chain combines TRBV11-2 with TRBJ2-3; 9 nucleotides line up with TRBD2. Trimming cost V 4 bases and J 1 base; bases outside gene matches: 6. Germline V gene sequence: CDR1 SGHAT, CDR2 FQNNGV. The CDR3 is made up of 16 amino acids. CDR3 in DNA: TGTGCCAGCAGCTCGGGGGTAGCGGGGGGCACAGATACGCAGTATTTT. It translates to CASSSGVAGGTDTQYF. The variable domain in full, with the rest retrieved from reference TRBV11-2 and TRBJ2-3, is EAGVAQSPRYKIIEKRQSVAFWCNPISGHATLYWYQQILGQGPKLLIQFQNNGVVDDSQLPKDRFSAERLKGVDSTLKIQPAKLEDSAVYLCASSSGVAGGTDTQYFGPGTRLTVL.

The rearrangement links TRBV3-1 to TRBJ1-3; D remains unclear. Germline lookup yields CDR1 LGHDT and CDR2 YNNKEL (reference sequence). V was pared by 1 base and J by 9 bases, with 10 bases between. The CDR3 contains 13 residues. Written as DNA, the CDR3 is TGTGCCAGCAGCCAAGTCTCTCGGTCCACCATATATTTT. This encodes CASSQVSRSTIYF.

This clonotype came up a few times. This chain joins TRBV30 and TRBJ2-1; D uncertain. The CDR3 is 14 amino acids. Trimming pared 3 bases from V and 2 bases from J, leaving 11 bases between. Germline CDR1 reads GTSNPN; CDR2 reads SVGIG (reference sequence). CDR3 DNA sequence: TGTGCCTGGAGCCGCTCTATGGCCTACAATGAGCAGTTCTTC. It encodes CAWSRSMAYNEQFF.

This clonotype was detected a few times. The chain links TRBV6-5 to TRBJ2-7, with 7 bases matching TRBD2. Looked up from germline, CDR1 is MNHEY and CDR2 is SVGAGI. The CDR3 contains 17 residues. J gave up 4 bases and V 1 base, and 13 bases lay outside the gene matches. CDR3 region: CASSYFGPSGIEYEQYF. As DNA, the CDR3 is TGTGCCAGCAGTTACTTTGGTCCCAGCGGGATAGAGTACGAGCAGTACTTC.

This chain links TRBV12-3 or TRBV12-4 with TRBJ2-5; 7 nucleotides align to TRBD2. V was clipped by 6 bases and J by 1 base; unmatched bases: 8. The CDR3 runs 15 residues. The DNA for the CDR3 is TGTGCCAGCAGACCTCTAGCGGCTACCCAAGAGACCCAGTACTTC. Translation gives CASRPLAATQETQYF.

The DNA for the CDR3 is TGTGCCAGCAGCGTAGGGGAAGGGACCAATTCACCCCTCCACTTT. Translation: CASSVGEGTNSPLHF. The J gene is TRBJ1-6, the V gene TRBV9; weak D call: TRBD1 (5 bases). This CDR3 is 15 amino acids long. Between the trimmed V and J ends, which lost 0 bases and 7 bases, there was a span of 11 bases. CDR1 is SGDLS, CDR2 YYNGEE, per germline.

This clonotype has only a few counts. This chain's CDR3 is CASLGFRYGGRGYTF. DNA of the CDR3: TGTGCCAGCCTCGGTTTCCGCTATGGGGGGCGCGGCTACACCTTC. The chain has TRBV12-3 or TRBV12-4 and TRBJ1-2; D may be TRBD1 (6 bases). This CDR3 is 15 amino acids long. Trimming shortened V by 8 bases and J by 8 bases, and 24 bases separated the two germline ends.